Listed below are T cell receptor beta chains from one sample, sequenced in a study of blood T cell repertoires in COVID-19. Using immunoSEQ multiplex PCR, the repertoire was profiled, and TCRdb retains in-frame clones only, with some absent. The data contain around 68,000 clones, under 95% of them singletons. The specimen was peripheral blood. These receptors all stem from a man between 65 and 85 years old with active COVID-19. The CDR3 runs from the conserved cysteine through the conserved F or W. Some rows mark clone size as missing; the rest say once, few, many or name a class of expanded clone.

v_gene: TRBV15; j_gene: TRBJ1-1; abundance: once; CDR3aa: CATSRGDRDLNTEAFF
v_gene: TRBV13; j_gene: TRBJ2-2; abundance: .; CDR3aa: CASSPGVLGAGELFF
v_gene: TRBV18; j_gene: TRBJ2-5; abundance: once; CDR3aa: CASSLPGLAEETQYF
v_gene: TRBV25-1; j_gene: TRBJ1-6; abundance: once; CDR3aa: CASSVGPNSPLHF
v_gene: TRBV7-9; j_gene: TRBJ2-1; abundance: .; CDR3aa: CASSHQLFPENEQFF
v_gene: TRBV10-3; j_gene: TRBJ2-7; abundance: .; CDR3aa: CAGQRPGSYEQYF
v_gene: TRBV28; j_gene: TRBJ2-1; abundance: .; CDR3aa: CASSLTSGTSYNEQFF
v_gene: TRBV14; j_gene: TRBJ1-2; abundance: .; CDR3aa: CASSQAISNYGYTF
v_gene: TRBV5-6; j_gene: TRBJ2-1; abundance: .; CDR3aa: CASFFGLTSPSYNEQFF
v_gene: TRBV6-9; j_gene: TRBJ2-1; abundance: .; CDR3aa: CASSPGLAGPYNEQFF
v_gene: TRBV9; j_gene: TRBJ2-2; abundance: .; CDR3aa: CASSVVASGGPNTGELFF
v_gene: TRBV2; j_gene: TRBJ2-1; abundance: .; CDR3aa: CASSAQAGGSEQFF
v_gene: TRBV6-1; j_gene: TRBJ2-7; abundance: .; CDR3aa: CASSEAQAVAEQYF
v_gene: TRBV7-2; j_gene: TRBJ1-4; abundance: once; CDR3aa: CASSSPGQGGEKLFF
v_gene: TRBV29-1; j_gene: TRBJ1-2; abundance: .; CDR3aa: CSVEARYGYTF
v_gene: TRBV7-6; j_gene: TRBJ1-1; abundance: .; CDR3aa: CASSLASGVNTEAFF
v_gene: TRBV27; j_gene: TRBJ2-5; abundance: .; CDR3aa: CASSPKQGRETQYF
v_gene: TRBV4-1; j_gene: TRBJ1-1; abundance: .; CDR3aa: CASSQEAQTGRNTEAFF
v_gene: TRBV18; j_gene: TRBJ2-7; abundance: .; CDR3aa: CASSPAQGTEQYF
v_gene: TRBV23-1; j_gene: TRBJ2-5; abundance: .; CDR3aa: CASSPTSVETQYF
v_gene: TRBV11-3; j_gene: TRBJ2-1; abundance: .; CDR3aa: CASSLGGTDKTRLGQFF
v_gene: TRBV9; j_gene: TRBJ2-1; abundance: .; CDR3aa: CASSVVTGEGEQFF
v_gene: TRBV4-2; j_gene: TRBJ2-5; abundance: .; CDR3aa: CASSHTGTGFSPETQYF
v_gene: TRBV7-8; j_gene: TRBJ1-2; abundance: .; CDR3aa: CASSLDRYYGYTF
v_gene: TRBV10-3; j_gene: TRBJ1-1; abundance: .; CDR3aa: CAISERLGNTEAFF
v_gene: TRBV9; j_gene: TRBJ2-2; abundance: .; CDR3aa: CASSISLAGVNTGELFF
v_gene: TRBV7-2; j_gene: TRBJ2-7; abundance: .; CDR3aa: CASSLGGQGSYEQYF
v_gene: TRBV21-1; j_gene: TRBJ2-1; abundance: .; CDR3aa: CASSKAEDRYNEQFF
v_gene: TRBV14; j_gene: TRBJ2-3; abundance: .; CDR3aa: CASSLQGTDTQYF
v_gene: TRBV18; j_gene: TRBJ1-1; abundance: once; CDR3aa: CASSPQFDRGNTEAFF
v_gene: TRBV4-2; j_gene: TRBJ2-3; abundance: few; CDR3aa: CASSQRGGREDTQYF
v_gene: TRBV7-7; j_gene: TRBJ2-7; abundance: .; CDR3aa: CASSPGLAGSGAEQYF
v_gene: TRBV9; j_gene: TRBJ2-3; abundance: once; CDR3aa: CASSVVGGSTDTQYF
v_gene: TRBV11-3; j_gene: TRBJ1-3; abundance: .; CDR3aa: CASSSPRGRRLSGNTIYF
v_gene: TRBV7-5; j_gene: TRBJ2-7; abundance: .; CDR3aa: CARSGSQGVHLGQYF
v_gene: TRBV18; j_gene: TRBJ2-1; abundance: .; CDR3aa: CASSPRVLSSDYNEQFF
v_gene: TRBV28; j_gene: TRBJ2-7; abundance: .; CDR3aa: CASSSGVYEQYF
v_gene: TRBV5-1; j_gene: TRBJ1-1; abundance: .; CDR3aa: CASRPGQGPEAFF
v_gene: TRBV15; j_gene: TRBJ1-5; abundance: .; CDR3aa: CATSRDTTGGLQPQHF
v_gene: TRBV9; j_gene: TRBJ2-3; abundance: .; CDR3aa: CASNPGYSTDTQYF
v_gene: TRBV21-1; j_gene: TRBJ1-2; abundance: .; CDR3aa: CASSDSGTRRANYGYTF